The rows below give T cell receptor beta chains drawn from one sample of a study of T cell repertoires in cytomegalovirus infection. TCRdb re-called the reads through MiXCR, storing one row per CDR3 protein. The repertoire has 170,000 or so distinct CDR3 sequences, approximately 18% of them found once; the top ten carry around 25%. The sequencing input was CD8+ T cells from PBMCs. Receptors originate from a human donor in good health (CMV status not recorded). Some clones in this sample may be carry-over from other donors' samples. Both conserved end residues are part of each CDR3. Fields, in order: V gene, D gene, J gene, clone size, CDR3 protein, CDR3 DNA. A D gene is named only where the DNA matches it firmly. Clone size is shown for a subset of rows, as once, few, many or a class of expanded clone.

v_call: TRBV12-3/TRBV12-4
d_call: -
j_call: TRBJ1-2
clone_size: -
cdr3_aa: CASRWGVHDYGYTF
cdr3_nt: TGTGCCAGCAGATGGGGGGTTCACGACTATGGCTACACCTTC

v_call: TRBV7-1
d_call: -
j_call: TRBJ2-1
clone_size: -
cdr3_aa: CASSWNTEQFF
cdr3_nt: TGTGCCAGCAGCTGGAACACTGAGCAGTTCTTC

v_call: TRBV11-2
d_call: TRBD1
j_call: TRBJ2-7
clone_size: few
cdr3_aa: CASSLSLGQSSYEQYF
cdr3_nt: TGTGCCAGCAGCTTATCGCTGGGACAGAGCTCCTACGAGCAGTACTTC

v_call: TRBV5-6
d_call: TRBD2
j_call: TRBJ2-1
clone_size: -
cdr3_aa: CASSGGLEVTAGDEQFF
cdr3_nt: TGTGCCAGCAGCGGTGGACTCGAAGTGACTGCGGGGGATGAGCAGTTCTTC

v_call: TRBV14
d_call: -
j_call: TRBJ2-6
clone_size: few
cdr3_aa: CASSQDSHPSGANVLTF
cdr3_nt: TGTGCCAGCAGCCAAGATAGCCACCCCTCTGGGGCCAACGTCCTGACTTTC

v_call: TRBV7-2
d_call: TRBD1
j_call: TRBJ1-2
clone_size: -
cdr3_aa: CASGHRGQGYTF
cdr3_nt: TGTGCCAGCGGACACAGGGGGCAAGGCTACACCTTC

v_call: TRBV20-1
d_call: TRBD2
j_call: TRBJ2-3
clone_size: -
cdr3_aa: CSARAASGGATDTQYF
cdr3_nt: TGCAGTGCTAGAGCGGCTAGCGGGGGGGCGACAGATACGCAGTATTTT

v_call: TRBV6-5
d_call: TRBD1
j_call: TRBJ1-2
clone_size: -
cdr3_aa: CASSYVPGTGAGYTF
cdr3_nt: TGTGCCAGCAGTTACGTCCCCGGGACAGGGGCTGGCTACACCTTC

v_call: TRBV6-2/TRBV6-3
d_call: -
j_call: TRBJ2-1
clone_size: once
cdr3_aa: CASSYLGGPLPNEQFF
cdr3_nt: TGTGCCAGCAGTTACTTAGGGGGTCCCCTTCCCAATGAGCAGTTCTTC

v_call: TRBV10-3
d_call: TRBD1
j_call: TRBJ1-5
clone_size: -
cdr3_aa: CAISATGTALNQPQHF
cdr3_nt: TGTGCCATCAGTGCGACCGGGACAGCACTGAATCAGCCCCAGCATTTT

v_call: TRBV7-2
d_call: TRBD1
j_call: TRBJ2-1
clone_size: few
cdr3_aa: CASSHRTGQGNEQFF
cdr3_nt: TGTGCCAGCAGCCATCGGACAGGGCAGGGGAATGAGCAGTTCTTC

v_call: TRBV6-2/TRBV6-3
d_call: -
j_call: TRBJ1-1
clone_size: -
cdr3_aa: CASTEDLGRMNTEAFF
cdr3_nt: TGTGCCAGCACGGAGGATTTAGGGCGAATGAACACTGAAGCTTTCTTT

v_call: TRBV6-6
d_call: -
j_call: TRBJ2-1
clone_size: -
cdr3_aa: CASRGGNEQFF
cdr3_nt: TGTGCCAGCCGAGGGGGCAATGAGCAGTTCTTC

v_call: TRBV11-2
d_call: -
j_call: TRBJ2-3
clone_size: few
cdr3_aa: CASSLGTGTRRLDTQYF
cdr3_nt: TGTGCCAGCAGCTTAGGAACCGGGACAAGACGATTAGATACGCAGTATTTT

v_call: TRBV12-3/TRBV12-4
d_call: TRBD1
j_call: TRBJ2-1
clone_size: -
cdr3_aa: CASSLLSGTVEQFF
cdr3_nt: TGTGCCAGCAGTTTACTTTCGGGGACAGTCGAGCAGTTCTTC

v_call: TRBV30
d_call: -
j_call: TRBJ1-1
clone_size: few
cdr3_aa: CAWMPRPEAFF
cdr3_nt: TGTGCCTGGATGCCCCGGCCGGAAGCTTTCTTT

v_call: TRBV7-2
d_call: -
j_call: TRBJ1-1
clone_size: many
cdr3_aa: CASSLGRTNTEAFF
cdr3_nt: TGTGCCAGCAGCTTAGGCAGGACTAACACTGAAGCTTTCTTT

v_call: TRBV7-9
d_call: -
j_call: TRBJ1-5
clone_size: few
cdr3_aa: CASSLVETGRYQPQHF
cdr3_nt: TGTGCCAGCAGCTTAGTAGAAACAGGGAGGTATCAGCCCCAGCATTTT

v_call: TRBV6-2/TRBV6-3
d_call: TRBD1
j_call: TRBJ2-2
clone_size: -
cdr3_aa: CASSIGTGKTGELFF
cdr3_nt: TGTGCCAGCAGTATCGGGACAGGAAAGACCGGGGAGCTGTTTTTT

v_call: TRBV29-1
d_call: TRBD2
j_call: TRBJ2-7
clone_size: -
cdr3_aa: CSVPGRERHNEQYF
cdr3_nt: TGCAGCGTCCCGGGGCGGGAGAGACATAACGAGCAGTACTTC

v_call: TRBV7-6
d_call: -
j_call: TRBJ1-2
clone_size: -
cdr3_aa: CASSLTETYGYTF
cdr3_nt: TGTGCCAGCAGCCTGACAGAAACTTATGGCTACACCTTC

v_call: TRBV7-2
d_call: TRBD2
j_call: TRBJ2-1
clone_size: -
cdr3_aa: CASSWTSGGAASYNEQFF
cdr3_nt: TGTGCCAGCAGTTGGACTAGCGGGGGGGCCGCGTCTTACAATGAGCAGTTCTTC

v_call: TRBV7-9
d_call: -
j_call: TRBJ2-7
clone_size: many
cdr3_aa: CASSMTAEFQYF
cdr3_nt: TGTGCCAGCAGTATGACAGCCGAGTTTCAGTACTTC

v_call: TRBV12-3/TRBV12-4
d_call: -
j_call: TRBJ2-7
clone_size: -
cdr3_aa: CASSLKGFYEQYF
cdr3_nt: TGTGCCAGCAGTTTAAAAGGGTTTTACGAGCAGTACTTC

v_call: TRBV7-2
d_call: -
j_call: TRBJ1-6
clone_size: few
cdr3_aa: CASTKGGLGSPLHF
cdr3_nt: TGTGCCAGCACCAAGGGGGGGCTTGGTTCACCCCTCCACTTT

v_call: TRBV4-3
d_call: -
j_call: TRBJ1-5
clone_size: -
cdr3_aa: CASSQDKWTVHSNQPQHF
cdr3_nt: TGCGCCAGCAGCCAAGATAAATGGACAGTTCATAGCAATCAGCCCCAGCATTTT

v_call: TRBV14
d_call: -
j_call: TRBJ2-7
clone_size: few
cdr3_aa: CASSHLGTDTYEQYF
cdr3_nt: TGTGCCAGCAGCCACTTGGGGACCGATACCTACGAGCAGTACTTC

v_call: TRBV7-9
d_call: TRBD2
j_call: TRBJ2-1
clone_size: few
cdr3_aa: CASSSPVRGGPNEQFF
cdr3_nt: TGTGCCAGCAGCTCGCCGGTGCGGGGGGGCCCCAATGAGCAGTTCTTC